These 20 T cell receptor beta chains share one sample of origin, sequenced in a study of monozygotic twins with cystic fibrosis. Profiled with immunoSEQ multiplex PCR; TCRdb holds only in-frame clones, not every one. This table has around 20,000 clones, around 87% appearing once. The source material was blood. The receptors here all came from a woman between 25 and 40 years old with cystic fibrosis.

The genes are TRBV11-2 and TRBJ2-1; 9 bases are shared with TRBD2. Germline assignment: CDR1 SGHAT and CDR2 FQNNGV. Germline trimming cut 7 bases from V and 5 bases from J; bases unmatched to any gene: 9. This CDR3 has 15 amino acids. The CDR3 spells CASTRESGGNNEQFF. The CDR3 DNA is TGTGCCAGCACCCGGGAGAGCGGGGGGAACAATGAGCAGTTCTTC.

The CDR3 protein is CATSIEPGEETQYF. The CDR3 DNA reads TGTGCCACCAGCATAGAACCGGGAGAAGAGACCCAGTACTTC. This chain uses TRBV15 with TRBJ2-5; tentative D call: TRBD2 (6 bases). Trimming removed 4 bases from V and 3 bases from J, with 12 bases in between. The germline CDR1 and CDR2 sequences are LNHNV and YYDKDF (reference sequence). There are 14 residues in the CDR3.

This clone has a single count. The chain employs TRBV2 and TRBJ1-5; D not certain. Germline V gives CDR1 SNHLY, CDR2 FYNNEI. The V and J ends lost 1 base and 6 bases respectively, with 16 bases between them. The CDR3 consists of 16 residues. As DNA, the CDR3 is TGTGCCAGCAGTGAAGTCGACGGGTTATTTGGTCAGCCCCAGCATTTT. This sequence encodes CASSEVDGLFGQPQHF.

CDR3 nucleotides: TGCAGCGTTGCCGGGACGGAAAGCTCCTACGAGCAGTACTTC. Translated, it gives CSVAGTESSYEQYF. J is TRBJ2-7 and V is TRBV29-1; either TRBD1 or TRBD2 may fit D (5 bases each). The CDR3 is 14 amino acids. Trimming left V 4 bases short and J 0 bases short, with 13 bases between. Germline CDR1 SQVTM, CDR2 ANQGSEA.

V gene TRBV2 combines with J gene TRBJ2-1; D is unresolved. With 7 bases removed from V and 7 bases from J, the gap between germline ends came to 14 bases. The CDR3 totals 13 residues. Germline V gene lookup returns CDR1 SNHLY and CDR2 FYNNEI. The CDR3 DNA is TGTGCCAGCAATATAGGACCCTTAAATGAGCAGTTCTTC. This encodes CASNIGPLNEQFF.

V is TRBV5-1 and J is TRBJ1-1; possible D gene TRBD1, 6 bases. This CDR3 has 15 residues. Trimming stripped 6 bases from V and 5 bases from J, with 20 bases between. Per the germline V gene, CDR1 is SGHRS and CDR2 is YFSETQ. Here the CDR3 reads CASNFAGVMGTEAFF. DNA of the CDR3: TGCGCCAGCAATTTCGCAGGGGTGATGGGGACTGAAGCTTTCTTT.

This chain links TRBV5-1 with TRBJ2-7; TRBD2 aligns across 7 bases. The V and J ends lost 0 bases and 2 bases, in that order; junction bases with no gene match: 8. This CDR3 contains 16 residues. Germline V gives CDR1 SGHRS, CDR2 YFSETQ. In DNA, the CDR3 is TGCGCCAGCAGCTTGGAACCACCGGGAGGCACCTACGAGCAGTACTTC. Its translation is CASSLEPPGGTYEQYF.

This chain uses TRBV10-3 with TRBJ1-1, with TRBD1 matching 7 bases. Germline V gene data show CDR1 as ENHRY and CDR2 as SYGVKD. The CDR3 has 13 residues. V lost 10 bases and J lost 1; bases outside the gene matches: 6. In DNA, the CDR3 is TGTGCCACCCAGGGGGGGGCGAACACTGAAGCTTTCTTT. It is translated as CATQGGANTEAFF.

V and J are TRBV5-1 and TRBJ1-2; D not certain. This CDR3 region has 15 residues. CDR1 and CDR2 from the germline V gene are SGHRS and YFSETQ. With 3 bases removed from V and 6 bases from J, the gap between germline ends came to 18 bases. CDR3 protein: CASSSRMAGSNGYTF. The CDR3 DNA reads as TGCGCCAGCAGCTCCCGGATGGCGGGGAGTAATGGCTACACCTTC. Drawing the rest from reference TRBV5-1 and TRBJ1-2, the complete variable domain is KAGVTQTPRYLIKTRGQQVTLSCSPISGHRSVSWYQQTPGQGLQFLFEYFSETQRNKGNFPGRFSGRQFSNSRSEMNVSTLELGDSALYLCASSSRMAGSNGYTFGSGTRLTVV.

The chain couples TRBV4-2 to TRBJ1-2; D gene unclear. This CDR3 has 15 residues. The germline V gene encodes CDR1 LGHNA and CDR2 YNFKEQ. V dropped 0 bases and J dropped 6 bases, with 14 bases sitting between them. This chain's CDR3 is CASSQESLRRDGYTF. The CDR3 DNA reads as TGTGCCAGCAGCCAAGAAAGTTTAAGGAGAGATGGCTACACCTTC.

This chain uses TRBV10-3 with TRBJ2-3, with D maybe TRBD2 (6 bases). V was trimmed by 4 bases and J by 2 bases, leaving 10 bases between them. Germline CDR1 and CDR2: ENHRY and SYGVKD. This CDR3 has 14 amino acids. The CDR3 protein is CAISGRGSTDTQYF. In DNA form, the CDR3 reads TGTGCCATCAGTGGTCGGGGGTCCACAGATACGCAGTATTTT.

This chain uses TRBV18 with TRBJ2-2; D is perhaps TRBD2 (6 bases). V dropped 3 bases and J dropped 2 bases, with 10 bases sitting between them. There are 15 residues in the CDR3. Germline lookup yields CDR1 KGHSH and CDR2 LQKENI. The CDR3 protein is CASSPGRGNTGELFF. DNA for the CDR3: TGTGCCAGCTCACCGGGGCGGGGAAACACCGGGGAGCTGTTTTTT.

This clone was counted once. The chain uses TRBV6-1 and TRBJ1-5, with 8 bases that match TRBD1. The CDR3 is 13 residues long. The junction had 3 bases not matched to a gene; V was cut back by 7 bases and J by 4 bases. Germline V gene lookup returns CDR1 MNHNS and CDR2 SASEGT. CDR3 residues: CASKTGANQPQHF. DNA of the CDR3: TGTGCCAGCAAGACAGGGGCTAATCAGCCCCAGCATTTT.

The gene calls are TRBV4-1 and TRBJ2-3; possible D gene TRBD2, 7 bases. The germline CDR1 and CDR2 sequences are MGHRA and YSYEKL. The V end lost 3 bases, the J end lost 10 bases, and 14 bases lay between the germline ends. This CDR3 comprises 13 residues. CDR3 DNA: TGCGCCAGCAGCCAGGAAGGAGGGGGGGCGCAGTATTTT. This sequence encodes CASSQEGGGAQYF.

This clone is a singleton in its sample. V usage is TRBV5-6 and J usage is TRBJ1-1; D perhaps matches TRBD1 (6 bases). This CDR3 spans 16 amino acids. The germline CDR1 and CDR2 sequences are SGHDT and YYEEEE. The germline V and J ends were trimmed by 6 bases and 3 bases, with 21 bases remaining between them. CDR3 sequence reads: CASTPRGGHVDTEAFF. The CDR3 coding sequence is TGTGCCAGCACCCCTCGCGGGGGACACGTGGACACTGAAGCTTTCTTT.

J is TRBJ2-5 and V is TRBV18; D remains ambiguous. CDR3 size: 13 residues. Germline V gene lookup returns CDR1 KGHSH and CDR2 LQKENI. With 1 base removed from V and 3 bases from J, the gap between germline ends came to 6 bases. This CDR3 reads CASSPRVEETQYF. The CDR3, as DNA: TGTGCCAGCTCACCACGAGTGGAAGAGACCCAGTACTTC.

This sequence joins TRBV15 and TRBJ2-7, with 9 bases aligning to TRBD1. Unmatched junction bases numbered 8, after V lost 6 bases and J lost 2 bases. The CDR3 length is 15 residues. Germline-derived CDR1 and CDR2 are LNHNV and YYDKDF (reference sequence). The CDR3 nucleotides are TGTGCCACCAGTACCGGGACAGGGAGGACCTACGAGCAGTACTTC. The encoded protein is CATSTGTGRTYEQYF. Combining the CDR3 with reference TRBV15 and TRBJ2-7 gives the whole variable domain DAMVIQNPRYQVTQFGKPVTLSCSQTLNHNVMYWYQQKSSQAPKLLFHYYDKDFNNEADTPDNFQSRRPNTSFCFLDIRSPGLGDTAMYLCATSTGTGRTYEQYFGPGTRLTVT.

Here the CDR3 reads CASSYRGGGFADEQYF. The CDR3, as DNA: TGTGCCAGCAGTTACCGGGGAGGGGGCTTTGCAGACGAGCAGTACTTC. The chain links TRBV6-5 to TRBJ2-7; D possibly uses TRBD1 or TRBD2 (7 bases each). The CDR3 is 16 amino acids. The germline V and J ends were trimmed by 2 bases and 5 bases, with 19 bases remaining between them. CDR1 is MNHEY and CDR2 is SVGAGI in the germline V gene.

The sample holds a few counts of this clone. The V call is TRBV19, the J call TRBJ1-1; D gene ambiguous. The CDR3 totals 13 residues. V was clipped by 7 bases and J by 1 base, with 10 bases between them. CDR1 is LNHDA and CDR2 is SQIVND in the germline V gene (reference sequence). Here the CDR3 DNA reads TGTGCCAGTAAGTGGAGCCAGAACACTGAAGCTTTCTTT. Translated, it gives CASKWSQNTEAFF.

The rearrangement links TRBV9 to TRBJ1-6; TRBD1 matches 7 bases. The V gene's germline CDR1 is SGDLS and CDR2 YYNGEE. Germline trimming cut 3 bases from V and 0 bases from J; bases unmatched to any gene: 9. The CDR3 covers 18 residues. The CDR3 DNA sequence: TGTGCCAGCAGCGCTTCATGGGGACAGAGCTCCTATAATTCACCCCTCCACTTT. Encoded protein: CASSASWGQSSYNSPLHF.